Sequencing of this T cell receptor (beta chain) was carried out in a study of shared clonotypes between healthy human individuals (dated by TCRdb to about 2020). With regard to the full study: A couple of women and three men aged 18 to 49 years were included in the cohort. For each donor, CD4 naive and CD4 memory were each given three plates, CD8 naive was given two plates, and CD8 memory was given one plate. Blood TCR repertoires of 5 or 6 healthy adults were deeply sequenced to estimate repertoire size and the extent of clonotype sharing between individuals. To increase sequencing depth and limit assay-specific biases, different laboratories used diverse techniques to prepare libraries and sequence TCR repertoires. Between about 0.85 and 10 billion PBMCs per donor were obtained by leukapheresis. Overall study results and their limits: Pairwise subsampling indicated that sequencing depth was expected to affect the degree of clonotype sharing among donors. Sampling was restricted to blood, and TCR repertoires in tissues likely differ from the TCR repertoires found in blood. When a few donors were compared, the shared fraction of clonotypes was approximately 5% for naive CD4, about 4% for naive CD8, 2.3% for memory CD4, and less than 0.5% for memory CD8. Even with the large sequencing depth, rarefaction of the sorted-subset datasets indicated that sequencing was incomplete. The genetic and exposure-history diversity represented was limited by the small number of donors. Naive subsets generally had larger estimated clonotype richness than memory subsets. Clonotypes shared by all four sorted-subset donors showed higher generation probabilities than non-shared clonotypes.

CD8 naive samples consisted of CD45RO-negative cells that were positively selected for CCR7, yielding a CD45RA+CCR7+ population without TemRA cells. The donors were healthy, HIV-negative adults with no recently reported acute infections or vaccinations. Every donor was a Caucasian adult living in Nashville, Tennessee, USA. Blood was obtained by leukapheresis, after which PBMCs were separated by Ficoll-Histopaque density gradient centrifugation and cryopreserved in liquid nitrogen vapor phase. Analytical flow cytometry was used to check the purity and quantity of every magnetically sorted T cell population. From each sorted fraction, genomic DNA was isolated and quantified by UV absorbance on a Nanodrop 2000c. CDR1 is given as SGHKS and CDR2 as YYEKEE, both from the germline V gene (reference sequence). The CDR3, cysteine through phenylalanine, is 16 amino acids long. Kept here is only the CDR3 DNA, which spans 48 bases and is read in frame from base 1. After removal of 4 bases from V and 2 bases from J, the junction retains 8 bases not matched to a gene.

Details on this clone: It lacks a known antigen. No base qualities exist here, and no much larger clone lies one base off it.

Using the deep immunoSEQ assay, TCR CDR3 regions were amplified from genomic DNA by multiplex PCR. Extracted genomic DNA from each cell subset was distributed evenly across all wells of several immunoSEQ 96-well plates, and each plate was treated as a replicate. Each replicate PCR for sorted subsets received about 0.2 ug genomic DNA, equal to about 30,000 T cell genomes. The purified libraries were quantified using a Qubit 3.0 fluorometer, sized with a Bioanalyzer 2100, and then quantified again using the KAPA Library Quantification kit. A separate single-read 150-cycle Illumina NextSeq 550 flow cell was used to sequence each immunoSEQ 96-well plate. On the study's bioinformatics: Because the immunoSEQ output held only junctional sequences and lacked quality scores, the filtering could not match the filtering applied to full-length reads. Sequences were annotated with PyIR, a Python wrapper for IgBLAST v1.9, using IMGT germline references to assign V/J genes and CDR3. Reads were filtered out if the reads had weak V/J assignments (E-value above 1e-6), no CDR3, stop codons, out-of-frame junctions, or ambiguous translated residues. V3J clonotypes were defined as sequences sharing the same inferred V gene, J gene, and CDR3 amino acid sequence. The percentage overlap between two repertoires was calculated by dividing the number of shared unique clonotypes by the size of the smaller repertoire. RTK rarefaction, the Chao1 estimator, and Recon v2.1 estimates of unobserved clonotypes were used to assess repertoire richness. For all TCRbeta clonotypes obtained by the gDNA method from a handful of donors, generation probabilities were computed with OLGA. TCRdb provides this immuneACCESS table in a form limited to in-frame rearrangements. Some clones are lacking; in checked studies, under half of them reflect an unresolved V gene, and why the rest are absent is not known. V and J calls and clone size are copied from that table; D and trimming were computed from the DNA. The sample yields 2 million or so clones; about 94% were counted once. The top ten clones comprise around 1.1% of the sample.

Sequenced sample: naive CD8+ T cells sorted from blood. The cell subset or site label, as the study defines it: CD45RA+CCR7+. This receptor was identified in a man younger than 35 in good health. This sequence uses TRBV5-5 and TRBJ2-7, with 11 bases matching TRBD2. The CDR3 has the sequence CASSQTGTSGTYEQYF. The DNA is TGTGCCAGCAGCCAGACCGGGACTAGCGGTACCTACGAGCAGTACTTC.